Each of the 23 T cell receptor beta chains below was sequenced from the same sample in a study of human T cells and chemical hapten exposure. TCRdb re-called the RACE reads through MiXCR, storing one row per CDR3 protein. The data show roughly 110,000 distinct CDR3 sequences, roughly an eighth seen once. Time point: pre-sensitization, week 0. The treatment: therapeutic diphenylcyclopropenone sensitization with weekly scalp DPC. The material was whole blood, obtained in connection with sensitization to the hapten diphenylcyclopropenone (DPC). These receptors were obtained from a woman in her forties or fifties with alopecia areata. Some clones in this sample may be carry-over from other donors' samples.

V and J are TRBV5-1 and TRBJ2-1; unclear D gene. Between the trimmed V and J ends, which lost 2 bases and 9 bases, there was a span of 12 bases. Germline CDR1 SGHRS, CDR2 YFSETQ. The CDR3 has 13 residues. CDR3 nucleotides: TGCGCCAGCAGCTTTGGGTCCCTCGGTGAGCAGTTCTTC. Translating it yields CASSFGSLGEQFF. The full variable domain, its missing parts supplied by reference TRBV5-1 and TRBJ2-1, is KAGVTQTPRYLIKTRGQQVTLSCSPISGHRSVSWYQQTPGQGLQFLFEYFSETQRNKGNFPGRFSGRQFSNSRSEMNVSTLELGDSALYLCASSFGSLGEQFFGPGTRLTVL.

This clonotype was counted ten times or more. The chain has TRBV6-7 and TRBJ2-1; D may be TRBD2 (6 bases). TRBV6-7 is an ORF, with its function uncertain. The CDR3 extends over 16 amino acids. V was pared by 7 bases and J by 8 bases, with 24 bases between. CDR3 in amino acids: CASTLVGRENGDEQFF. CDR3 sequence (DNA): TGTGCCAGCACCCTTGTTGGTCGGGAGAATGGAGATGAGCAGTTCTTC.

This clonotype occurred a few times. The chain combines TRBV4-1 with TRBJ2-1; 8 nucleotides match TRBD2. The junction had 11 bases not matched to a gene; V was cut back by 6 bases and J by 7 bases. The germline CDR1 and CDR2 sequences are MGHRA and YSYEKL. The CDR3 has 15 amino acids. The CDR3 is CASRLSGASGNEQFF. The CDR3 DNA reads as TGCGCCAGCAGACTTAGCGGGGCAAGTGGAAATGAGCAGTTCTTC.

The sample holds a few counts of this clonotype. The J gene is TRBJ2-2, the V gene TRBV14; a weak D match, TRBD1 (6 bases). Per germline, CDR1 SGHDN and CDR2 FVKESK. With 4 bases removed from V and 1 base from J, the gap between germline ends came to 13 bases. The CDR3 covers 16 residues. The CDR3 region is CASSLPGHLNTGELFF. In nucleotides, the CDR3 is TGTGCCAGCAGCCTTCCGGGACACCTGAACACCGGGGAGCTGTTTTTT.

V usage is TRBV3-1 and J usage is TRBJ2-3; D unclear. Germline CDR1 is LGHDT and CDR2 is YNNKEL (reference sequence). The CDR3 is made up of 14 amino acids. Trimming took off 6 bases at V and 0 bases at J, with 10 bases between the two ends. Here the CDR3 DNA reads TGTGCCAGCAGAAGAGGAGCTAGCACAGATACGCAGTATTTT. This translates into CASRRGASTDTQYF.

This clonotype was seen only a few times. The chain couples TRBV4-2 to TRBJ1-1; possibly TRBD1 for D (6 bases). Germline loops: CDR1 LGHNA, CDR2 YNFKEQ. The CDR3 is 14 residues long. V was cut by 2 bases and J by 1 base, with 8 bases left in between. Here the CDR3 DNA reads TGTGCCAGCAGCCAACCGACAGGGAACACTGAAGCTTTCTTT. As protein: CASSQPTGNTEAFF.

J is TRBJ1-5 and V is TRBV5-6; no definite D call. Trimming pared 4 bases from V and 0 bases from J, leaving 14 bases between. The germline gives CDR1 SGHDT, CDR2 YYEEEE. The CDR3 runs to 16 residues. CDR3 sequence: CASSPGGSNSNQPQHF. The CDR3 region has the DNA TGTGCCAGCAGCCCCGGAGGGTCAAATAGCAATCAGCCCCAGCATTTT.

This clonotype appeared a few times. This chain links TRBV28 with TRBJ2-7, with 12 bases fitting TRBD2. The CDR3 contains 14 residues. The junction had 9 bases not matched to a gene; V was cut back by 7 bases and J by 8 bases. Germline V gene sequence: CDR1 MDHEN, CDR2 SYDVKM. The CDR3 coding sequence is TGTGCCAGCAACCTACTAGCGGGAGGAAGTCAGCAGTACTTC. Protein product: CASNLLAGGSQQYF.

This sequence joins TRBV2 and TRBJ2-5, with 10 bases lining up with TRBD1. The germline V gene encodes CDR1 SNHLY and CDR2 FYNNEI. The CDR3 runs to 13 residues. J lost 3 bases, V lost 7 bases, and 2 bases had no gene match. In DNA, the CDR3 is TGTGCCAGCACCGGGACAGGGGAAGAGACCCAGTACTTC. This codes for CASTGTGEETQYF.

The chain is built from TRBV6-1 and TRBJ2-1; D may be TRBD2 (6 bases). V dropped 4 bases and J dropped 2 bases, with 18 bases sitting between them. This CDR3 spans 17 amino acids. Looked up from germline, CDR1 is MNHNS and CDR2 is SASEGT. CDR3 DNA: TGTGCCAGCAGTGTCCTCTCCCAAGGAGGGGCCTACAATGAGCAGTTCTTC. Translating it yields CASSVLSQGGAYNEQFF.

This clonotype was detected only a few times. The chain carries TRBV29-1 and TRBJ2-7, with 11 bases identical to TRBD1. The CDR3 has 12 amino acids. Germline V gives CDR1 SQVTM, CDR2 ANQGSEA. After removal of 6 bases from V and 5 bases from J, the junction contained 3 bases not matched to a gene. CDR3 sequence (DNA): TGCAGCGTGGACAGGGGGCGAGACGAGCAGTACTTC. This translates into CSVDRGRDEQYF.

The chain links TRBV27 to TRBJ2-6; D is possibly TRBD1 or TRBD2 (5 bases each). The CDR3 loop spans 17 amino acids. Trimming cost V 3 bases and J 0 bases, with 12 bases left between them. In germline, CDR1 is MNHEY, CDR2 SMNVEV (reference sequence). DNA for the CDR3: TGTGCCAGCAGTTTCGGGGACGTGAACTCTGGGGCCAACGTCCTGACTTTC. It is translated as CASSFGDVNSGANVLTF.

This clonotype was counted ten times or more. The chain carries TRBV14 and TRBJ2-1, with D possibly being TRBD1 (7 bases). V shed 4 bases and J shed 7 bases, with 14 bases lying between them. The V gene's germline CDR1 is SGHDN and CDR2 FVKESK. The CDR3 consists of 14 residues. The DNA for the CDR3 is TGTGCCAGCAGCCCAGGGGGGTTGTGGAATGAGCAGTTCTTC. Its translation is CASSPGGLWNEQFF.

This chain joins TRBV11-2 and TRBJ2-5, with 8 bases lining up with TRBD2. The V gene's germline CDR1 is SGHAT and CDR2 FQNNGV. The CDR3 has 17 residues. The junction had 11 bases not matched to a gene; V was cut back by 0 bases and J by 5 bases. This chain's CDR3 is CASSLEIGVAGLETQYF. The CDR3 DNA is TGTGCCAGCAGCTTAGAAATCGGAGTAGCGGGGTTGGAGACCCAGTACTTC.

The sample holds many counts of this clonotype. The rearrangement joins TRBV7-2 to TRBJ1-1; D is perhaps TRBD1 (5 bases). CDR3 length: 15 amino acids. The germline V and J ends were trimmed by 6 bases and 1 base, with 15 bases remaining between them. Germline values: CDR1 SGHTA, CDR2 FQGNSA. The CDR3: CASRLKFQGNTEAFF. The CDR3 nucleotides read TGTGCCAGCAGGTTGAAGTTCCAGGGGAACACTGAAGCTTTCTTT.

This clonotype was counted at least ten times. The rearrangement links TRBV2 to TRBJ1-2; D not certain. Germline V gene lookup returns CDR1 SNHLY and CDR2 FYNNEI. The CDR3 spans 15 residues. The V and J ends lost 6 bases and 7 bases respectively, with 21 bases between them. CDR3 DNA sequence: TGTGCCAGCAGCCTGCTGTGGCCCGGCTCGTCTGGCTACACCTTC. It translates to CASSLLWPGSSGYTF.

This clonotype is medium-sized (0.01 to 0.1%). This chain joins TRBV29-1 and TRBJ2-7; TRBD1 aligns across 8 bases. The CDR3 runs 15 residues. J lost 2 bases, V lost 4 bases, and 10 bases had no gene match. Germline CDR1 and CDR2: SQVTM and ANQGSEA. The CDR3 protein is CSVGGWTGPAYEQYF. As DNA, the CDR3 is TGCAGCGTTGGGGGCTGGACAGGGCCCGCCTACGAGCAGTACTTC.

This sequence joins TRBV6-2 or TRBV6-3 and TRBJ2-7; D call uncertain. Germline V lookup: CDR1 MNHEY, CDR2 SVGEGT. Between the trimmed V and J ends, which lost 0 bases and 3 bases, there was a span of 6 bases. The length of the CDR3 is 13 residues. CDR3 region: CASSYSSRYEQYF. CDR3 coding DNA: TGTGCCAGCAGTTACTCTTCCCGCTACGAGCAGTACTTC.

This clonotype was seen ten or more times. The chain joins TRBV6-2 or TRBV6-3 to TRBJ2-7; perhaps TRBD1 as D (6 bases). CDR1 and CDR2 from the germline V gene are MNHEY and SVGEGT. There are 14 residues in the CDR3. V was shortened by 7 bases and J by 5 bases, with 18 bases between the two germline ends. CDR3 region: CASMRRTEIDEQYF. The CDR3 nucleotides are TGTGCCAGCATGAGGCGGACAGAGATCGACGAGCAGTACTTC.

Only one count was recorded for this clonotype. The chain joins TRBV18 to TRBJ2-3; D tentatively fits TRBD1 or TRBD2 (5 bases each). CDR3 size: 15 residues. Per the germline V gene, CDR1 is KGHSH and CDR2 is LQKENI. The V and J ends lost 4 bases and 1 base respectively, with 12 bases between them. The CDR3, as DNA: TGTGCCAGCTCACATCGGGACGAGGGCACAGATACGCAGTATTTT. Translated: CASSHRDEGTDTQYF.

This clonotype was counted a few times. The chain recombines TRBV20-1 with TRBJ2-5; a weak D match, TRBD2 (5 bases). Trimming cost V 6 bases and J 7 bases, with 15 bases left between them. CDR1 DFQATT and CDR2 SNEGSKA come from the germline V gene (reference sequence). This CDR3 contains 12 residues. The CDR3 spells CSAPLGGVTQYF. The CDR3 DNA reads TGCAGTGCCCCACTAGGAGGAGTGACCCAGTACTTC.

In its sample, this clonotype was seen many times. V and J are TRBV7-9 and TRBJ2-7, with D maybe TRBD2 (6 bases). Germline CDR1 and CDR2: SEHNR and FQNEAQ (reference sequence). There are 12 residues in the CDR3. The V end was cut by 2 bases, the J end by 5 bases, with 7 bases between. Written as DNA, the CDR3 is TGTGCCAGCAGCTTATCGGGAGACGAGCAGTACTTC. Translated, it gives CASSLSGDEQYF.

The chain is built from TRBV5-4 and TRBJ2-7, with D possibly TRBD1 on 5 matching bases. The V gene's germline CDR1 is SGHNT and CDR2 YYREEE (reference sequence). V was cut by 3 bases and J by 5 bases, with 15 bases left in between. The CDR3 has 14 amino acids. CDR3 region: CASSYKATGDEQYF. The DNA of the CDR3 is TGTGCCAGCAGCTACAAGGCTACAGGCGACGAGCAGTACTTC.